This T cell receptor beta chain was identified in a study of shared clonotypes between healthy human individuals. Findings of the study overall: Memory subsets generally showed smaller estimated richness than naive subsets did.

A roughly 200 ng quantity of DNA, around 30,000 T cell genomes, went into the sorted-subset replicate PCRs. Clones were sequenced by immunoSEQ multiplex PCR, and TCRdb holds only the in-frame ones, with some missing. This sample has over 1.4 million clones; around 97% occur once, and the top ten carry roughly 1.2%. In regard to this clone: Its antigen is currently unknown.

This CDR3 comprises 14 residues. Trimming took off 4 bases at V and 4 bases at J, with 11 bases between the two ends. The V gene's germline CDR1 is SGHNT and CDR2 YYREEE (reference sequence). Material: naive CD4+ T cells sorted from blood. Subset indicated: CD45RA+ positively selected. The clonotype was recovered from a man in his thirties or forties in good health. V usage is TRBV5-4 and J usage is TRBJ1-4, with D unclear. The DNA for the CDR3 is TGTGCCAGCAGCCGCAAACAAGTTAATGAAAAACTGTTTTTT. Protein product: CASSRKQVNEKLFF.